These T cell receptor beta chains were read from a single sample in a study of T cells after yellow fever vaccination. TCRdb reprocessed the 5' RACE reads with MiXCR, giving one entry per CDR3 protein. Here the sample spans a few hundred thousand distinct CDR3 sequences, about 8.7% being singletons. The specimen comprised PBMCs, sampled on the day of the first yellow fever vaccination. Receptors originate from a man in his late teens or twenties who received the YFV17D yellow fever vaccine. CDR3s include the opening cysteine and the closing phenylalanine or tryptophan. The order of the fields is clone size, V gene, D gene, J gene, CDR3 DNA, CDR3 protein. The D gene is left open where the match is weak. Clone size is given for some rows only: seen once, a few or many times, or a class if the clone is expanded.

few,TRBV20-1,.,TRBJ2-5,TGCAGTGCTGGTAGGGTAGGCGAGACCCAGTACTTC,CSAGRVGETQYF
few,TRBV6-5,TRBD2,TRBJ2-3,TGTGCCAGCAGTTACTCGACGGGGGGGCGCGTTGATACGCAGTATTTT,CASSYSTGGRVDTQYF
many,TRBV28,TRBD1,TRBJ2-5,TGTGCCAGCAGTACGCCAGGACAGGGGCTAAGAGAGACCCAGTACTTC,CASSTPGQGLRETQYF
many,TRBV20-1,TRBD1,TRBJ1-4,TGCAGTGCTAGTCAGGGGGAGGGTGAAAAACTGTTTTTT,CSASQGEGEKLFF
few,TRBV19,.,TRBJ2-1,TGTGCCAGTAGTAACAGGTTAAGGGAGCAGTTCTTC,CASSNRLREQFF
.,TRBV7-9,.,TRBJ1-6,TGTGCCAGCAGCCCCGTGGGAGAAAAGGATTCACCCCTCCACTTT,CASSPVGEKDSPLHF
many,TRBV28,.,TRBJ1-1,TGTGCCAGCAGTTTCCGGGCTGAAGCTTTCTTT,CASSFRAEAFF
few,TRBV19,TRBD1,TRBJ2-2,TGTGCCAGTAAGACACAGGGGGTAAGCGGGGAGCTGTTTTTT,CASKTQGVSGELFF
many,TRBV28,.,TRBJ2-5,TGTGCCAGCACAGCAGGGATAAGGGAGACCCAGTACTTC,CASTAGIRETQYF
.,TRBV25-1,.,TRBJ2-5,TGTGCCAGCAGTGACCCCGGGACGTGGGGTTTGACCCAGTACTTC,CASSDPGTWGLTQYF
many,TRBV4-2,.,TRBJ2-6,TGTGCCAGCAGCCAAGAAGACGGTAGCTCTGGGGCCAACGTCCTGACTTTC,CASSQEDGSSGANVLTF
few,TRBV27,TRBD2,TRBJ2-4,TGTGCCAGCAGTTTCCCAGCGGGGGCATTACCCAAAAACATTCAGTACTTC,CASSFPAGALPKNIQYF
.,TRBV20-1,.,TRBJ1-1,TGCAGTGCTAGGAGAGGGGTCGACACTGAAGCTTTCTTT,CSARRGVDTEAFF
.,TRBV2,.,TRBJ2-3,TGTGCCGCAACGGGGGTGATCACAGATACGCAGTATTTT,CAATGVITDTQYF
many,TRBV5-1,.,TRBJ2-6,TGCGCCAGCAACCAGGGAGGTGGGGCCAACGTCCTGACTTTC,CASNQGGGANVLTF
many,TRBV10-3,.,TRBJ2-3,TGTGCCATCGGGTCAGAGCTACGCACAGATACGCAGTATTTT,CAIGSELRTDTQYF
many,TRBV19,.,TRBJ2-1,TGTGCCAGTAGTGTGCAGTCGCGTTCGGACAATGAGCAGTTCTTC,CASSVQSRSDNEQFF
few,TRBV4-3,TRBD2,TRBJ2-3,TGCGCCAGCAGCCACCTTCTAGCGGGGGAGACAGATACGCAGTATTTT,CASSHLLAGETDTQYF
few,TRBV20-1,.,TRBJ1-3,TGCAGTGCTAGAGAGAGGGGCAGGGGTCGAAACACCATATATTTT,CSARERGRGRNTIYF
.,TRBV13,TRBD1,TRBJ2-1,TGTGCCAGCAGCCCTGGGGACAGCTGCAATGAGCAGTTCTTC,CASSPGDSCNEQFF
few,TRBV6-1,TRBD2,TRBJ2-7,TGTGCCAGCTCCCCGTGGGGCGGGGGGCTGCGAGACGAGCAGTACTTC,CASSPWGGGLRDEQYF
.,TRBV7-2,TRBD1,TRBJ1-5,TGTGCCAGCAGCCCGGGACAGGAAAGGAGTCAGCCCCAGCATTTT,CASSPGQERSQPQHF
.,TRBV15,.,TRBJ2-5,TGTGCCACCAGCGGAACAGGAGTCCAAGAGACCCAGTACTTC,CATSGTGVQETQYF
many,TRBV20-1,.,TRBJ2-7,TGCAGTGCTGCCCTGAGTCGGGGGAGCTACGAGCAGTACTTC,CSAALSRGSYEQYF
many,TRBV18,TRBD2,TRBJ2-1,TGTGCCAGCTCACCCAGTGTCGGGGGGAGCTCCTACAATGAGCAGTTCTTC,CASSPSVGGSSYNEQFF
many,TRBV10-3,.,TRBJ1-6,TGTGCCATCAGTGAGTCGGCGGGGACGGAGAATTCACCCCTCCACTTT,CAISESAGTENSPLHF
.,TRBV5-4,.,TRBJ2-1,TGTGCCAGCAGCTTGGTCGGTCTAGCACTGACCTACAATGAGCAGTTCTTC,CASSLVGLALTYNEQFF
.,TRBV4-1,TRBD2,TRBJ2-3,TGCGCCAGCAGCCAAGAAGTTTCGCGGGGGGGAGTCACCGCGCAGTATTTT,CASSQEVSRGGVTAQYF
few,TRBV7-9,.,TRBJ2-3,TGTGCCAGCAGCCCGAGCCCGGGAGATACGCAGTATTTT,CASSPSPGDTQYF